There are a few counts of the clone carrying this T cell receptor (beta chain). What it binds is not known. This sample is part of a study of T cell responses to AZD1222 COVID-19 vaccine. General study findings and limits: Donors in the cohort were predominantly white British and more often female, and clonal diversity was possibly underestimated.

Data came from immunoSEQ multiplex PCR; TCRdb stores just in-frame clones and leaves some out. The data show roughly 51,000 clones, approximately 86% seen once. The CDR3 is made up of 13 amino acids. CDR1 and CDR2 from the germline V gene are SQVTM and ANQGSEA. Trimming removed 7 bases from V and 3 bases from J; junction bases left unmatched: 3. This specimen consisted of peripheral blood, obtained 28 days after the second AZD1222 dose. The receptor's source is an adult who received the AZD1222 COVID-19 vaccine. This rearrangement joins TRBV29-1 to TRBJ1-4, with TRBD1 matching over 9 bases. CDR3 in DNA: TGCAGCGGGGGACAGGGTGCTAATGAAAAACTGTTTTTT. As protein: CSGGQGANEKLFF.